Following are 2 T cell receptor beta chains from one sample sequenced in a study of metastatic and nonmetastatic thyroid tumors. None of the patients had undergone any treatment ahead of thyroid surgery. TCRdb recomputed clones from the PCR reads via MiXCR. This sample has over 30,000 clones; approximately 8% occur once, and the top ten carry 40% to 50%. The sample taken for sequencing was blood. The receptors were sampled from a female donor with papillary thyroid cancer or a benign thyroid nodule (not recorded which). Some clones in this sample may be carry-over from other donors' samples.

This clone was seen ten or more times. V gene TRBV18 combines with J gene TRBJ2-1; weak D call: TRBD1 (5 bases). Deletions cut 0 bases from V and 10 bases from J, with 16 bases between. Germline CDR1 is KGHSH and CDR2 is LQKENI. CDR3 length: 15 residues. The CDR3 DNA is TGTGCCAGCTCACCACCGAGTCAGGGCCTCTTGGAGCAGTTCTTC. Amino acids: CASSPPSQGLLEQFF.

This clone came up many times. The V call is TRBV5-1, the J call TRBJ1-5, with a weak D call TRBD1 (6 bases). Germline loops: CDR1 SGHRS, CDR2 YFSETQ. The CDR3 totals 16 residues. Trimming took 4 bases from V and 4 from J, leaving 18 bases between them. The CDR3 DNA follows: TGCGCCAGCAGCCCCGGGACGGGGGCGCCGAATCAGCCCCAGCATTTT. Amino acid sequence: CASSPGTGAPNQPQHF.